This entry lists 21 T cell receptor beta chains sequenced from one sample in a study of blood T cell repertoires in COVID-19 (TCRdb year 2020). To prepare the library, the immunoSEQ multiplex PCR assay was applied. The table was pulled from immuneACCESS by TCRdb, which kept in-frame rearrangements only. Such tables lose some clones; where checked, under half of the loss comes from unresolved V genes, and the rest has no known cause. The table for this sample lists 200,000 to 250,000 clones; around 81% of them were counted only once. The ten largest account for roughly 6.4% of the sample. The sequenced sample was peripheral blood. The receptors were sampled from a woman aged 55-70 years with active or convalescent COVID-19.

This clone has a single count. The chain's CDR3 is CASSQDRGGGVTDTQYF. The CDR3, as DNA: TGTGCCAGCAGCCAAGATCGCGGAGGGGGCGTGACAGATACGCAGTATTTT. The chain employs TRBV3-1 (or the pseudogene TRBV3-2) and TRBJ2-3; D is perhaps TRBD1 (7 bases). CDR1 and CDR2 from the germline V gene are LGHDT and YNNKEL (reference sequence). The CDR3 covers 17 residues. With 0 bases removed from V and 3 bases from J, the gap between germline ends came to 16 bases.

This chain uses TRBV7-6 with TRBJ1-4; 8 bases match TRBD1. The CDR3 covers 13 residues. V was clipped by 6 bases and J by 8 bases; unmatched bases: 5. Germline assignment: CDR1 SGHVS and CDR2 FNYEAQ. The CDR3 bases are TGTGCCAGCAGAACGGACAGGGAAGAAAAACTGTTTTTT. As protein: CASRTDREEKLFF.

The rearrangement joins TRBV7-9 to TRBJ2-1, with a weak D call TRBD1 (5 bases). This CDR3 comprises 12 residues. The germline CDR1 and CDR2 sequences are SEHNR and FQNEAQ (reference sequence). The V end lost 5 bases, the J end lost 10 bases, and 12 bases lay between the germline ends. The CDR3 here is CASSPIRGEQFF. DNA for the CDR3: TGTGCCAGCAGCCCGATTAGGGGCGAGCAGTTCTTC.

About this clone: Other DNA sequences in this sample translate to the same CDR3. This chain links TRBV11-3 with TRBJ1-1, with 8 bases identical to TRBD1. Germline-derived CDR1 and CDR2 are SGHNT and YENEEA. The J segment lost 2 bases and the V segment lost 5 bases, leaving 4 bases of the junction unmatched. The CDR3 contains 14 residues. The CDR3 region has the DNA TGTGCCAGCAGCCCCGGACAGGGAAACACTGAAGCTTTCTTT. It specifies CASSPGQGNTEAFF.

The J gene is TRBJ1-1, the V gene TRBV7-9; D remains unclear. The V end lost 5 bases, the J end lost 0 bases, and 13 bases lay between the germline ends. In germline, CDR1 is SEHNR, CDR2 FQNEAQ (reference sequence). CDR3 length equals 15 residues. In nucleotides, the CDR3 is TGTGCCAGCAGCCTACAAACAGCCATGAACACTGAAGCTTTCTTT. Residues: CASSLQTAMNTEAFF.

The chain joins TRBV28 to TRBJ1-1; D is undetermined. CDR3 size: 15 residues. V lost 5 bases and J lost 1, with 14 bases in between. Germline V CDR1 and CDR2: MDHEN, SYDVKM. CDR3 loop: CASSPRGGRNTEAFF. The CDR3 DNA reads TGTGCCAGCAGTCCCCGGGGAGGCCGGAACACTGAAGCTTTCTTT.

The chain links TRBV7-2 to TRBJ2-3, with 9 bases fitting TRBD2. This CDR3 has 16 residues. The V and J ends lost 1 base and 2 bases, in that order; junction bases with no gene match: 4. Germline CDR1 reads SGHTA; CDR2 reads FQGNSA. The CDR3 reads CASSLVASGTTDTQYF. The DNA for the CDR3 is TGTGCCAGCAGCTTAGTGGCTAGCGGGACCACAGATACGCAGTATTTT.

The chain recombines TRBV19 with TRBJ2-7; 9 nucleotides line up with TRBD2. Per germline, CDR1 LNHDA and CDR2 SQIVND (reference sequence). The CDR3 has 16 residues. The V and J ends lost 5 bases and 4 bases, in that order; junction bases with no gene match: 12. Written as DNA, the CDR3 is TGTGCCAGTAGTCCCGCCCATAGCGGGGGCCTTTACGAGCAGTACGTC. This codes for CASSPAHSGGLYEQYV.

This chain links TRBV6-4 with TRBJ2-7; 8 nucleotides match TRBD2. The CDR3 is made up of 17 amino acids. The germline V gene encodes CDR1 MRHNA and CDR2 SNTAGT. Trimming at V came to 4 bases and at J to 3 bases, leaving 14 bases not matched to a gene. CDR3: CASSVGGSGSLYYEQYF. Here the CDR3 DNA reads TGTGCCAGCAGTGTCGGTGGGAGCGGGAGCCTTTACTACGAGCAGTACTTC.

The chain uses TRBV4-1 and TRBJ2-1; the D gene is possibly TRBD1 (6 bases). The CDR3 has 10 residues. CDR1 and CDR2 (germline): MGHRA, YSYEKL. Trimming left V 5 bases short and J 10 bases short, with 6 bases between. The CDR3 reads CASSGTEQFF. CDR3 nucleotide sequence: TGCGCCAGCAGCGGGACAGAGCAGTTCTTC.

V is TRBV12-1 and J is TRBJ2-3; TRBD2, the table's D call, lacks a check against the DNA. TRBV12-1 is described as a pseudogene. The CDR3 runs 19 residues. CDR3 loop: CARPERGLAGVRLTDTQYF. The CDR3 DNA is TGTGCCAGACCCGAGCGGGGACTAGCGGGGGTTCGCCTCACAGATACGCAGTATTTT.

The J gene is TRBJ2-2, the V gene TRBV10-3; 13 bases map to TRBD2. The CDR3 extends over 15 amino acids. Germline V lookup: CDR1 ENHRY, CDR2 SYGVKD. The V gene end was trimmed by 10 bases and the J gene end by 4 bases; junction bases not matched to a gene: 6. The CDR3 DNA reads as TGTGCCACCTGTGGGACTAGCGGGGCCACCGGGGAGCTGTTTTTT. This sequence encodes CATCGTSGATGELFF.

This chain connects TRBV7-6 to TRBJ1-1, with 9 bases identical to TRBD1. With 4 bases clipped from V and 1 base from J, the junction kept 10 bases outside the gene matches. This CDR3 spans 17 amino acids. Germline assignment: CDR1 SGHVS and CDR2 FNYEAQ. The CDR3 coding sequence is TGTGCCAGCAGCTCCCTGGGACAGGGCGGAGAGAACACTGAAGCTTTCTTT. Translated: CASSSLGQGGENTEAFF.

This sequence joins TRBV30 and TRBJ1-2; 9 nucleotides line up with TRBD1. The CDR3 consists of 13 residues. Germline CDR1 GTSNPN, CDR2 SVGIG (reference sequence). With 3 bases clipped from V and 4 bases from J, the junction kept 3 bases outside the gene matches. CDR3 residues: CAWSRDRVYGYTF. As DNA, the CDR3 is TGTGCCTGGAGCCGGGACAGGGTCTATGGCTACACCTTC.

The gene calls are TRBV5-4 and TRBJ2-1, with 9 nucleotides matching TRBD2. The CDR3 has 16 amino acids. CDR1 and CDR2 from the germline V gene are SGHNT and YYREEE (reference sequence). Trimming took 0 bases from V and 4 from J; bases not matched to a gene: 5. In DNA, the CDR3 is TGTGCCAGCAGCTTGGGGCTAGCGGGATCTTACAATGAGCAGTTCTTC. It is translated as CASSLGLAGSYNEQFF.

The CDR3 region has the DNA TGTGCCAGCAGCCACGAACAGGGGCGAACAGAGACCCAGTACTTC. Protein product: CASSHEQGRTETQYF. The chain links TRBV4-2 to TRBJ2-5, with 7 bases fitting TRBD1. Germline values: CDR1 LGHNA, CDR2 YNFKEQ. The CDR3 runs 15 residues. The V and J ends lost 3 bases and 4 bases, in that order; junction bases with no gene match: 8.

This chain joins TRBV5-1 and TRBJ1-5; TRBD1 might be the D (5 bases). The CDR3 length is 15 residues. Germline loops: CDR1 SGHRS, CDR2 YFSETQ. Trimming stripped 3 bases from V and 1 base from J, with 11 bases between. The CDR3 coding sequence is TGCGCCAGCAGCTGGGGCGGGGGGAGCAATCAGCCCCAGCATTTT. Translated, it gives CASSWGGGSNQPQHF. Drawing the rest from reference TRBV5-1 and TRBJ1-5, the complete variable domain is KAGVTQTPRYLIKTRGQQVTLSCSPISGHRSVSWYQQTPGQGLQFLFEYFSETQRNKGNFPGRFSGRQFSNSRSEMNVSTLELGDSALYLCASSWGGGSNQPQHFGDGTRLSIL.

The gene calls are TRBV11-1 and TRBJ2-1; tentative D call: TRBD2 (6 bases). From germline, CDR1 is SGHAT and CDR2 FQDESV (reference sequence). V shed 5 bases and J shed 8 bases, with 16 bases lying between them. This CDR3 comprises 14 residues. The CDR3, as DNA: TGTGCCAGCAGCCGAACTGGAGGGAACGATGAGCAGTTCTTC. Residues: CASSRTGGNDEQFF.

The chain recombines TRBV18 with TRBJ1-1; no firm D call. The CDR3 runs to 14 residues. Per germline, CDR1 KGHSH and CDR2 LQKENI. Between the trimmed V and J ends, which lost 3 bases and 1 base, there was a span of 9 bases. CDR3: CASSPAETNTEAFF. Written as DNA, the CDR3 is TGTGCCAGCTCACCTGCAGAAACGAACACTGAAGCTTTCTTT.

This chain connects TRBV6-6 to TRBJ1-2; TRBD1 matches 8 bases. Losses at the gene ends were 6 bases for V and 0 bases for J; bases not matched to a gene: 6. Germline assignment: CDR1 MNHNY and CDR2 SVGAGI (reference sequence). This CDR3 region has 15 residues. The CDR3 reads CASSYGQGTNYGYTF. The CDR3 DNA sequence: TGTGCCAGCAGCTATGGACAGGGAACTAACTATGGCTACACCTTC.

The chain carries TRBV3-1 (or the pseudogene TRBV3-2) and TRBJ2-3; maybe TRBD2 (5 bases). The germline V gene encodes CDR1 LGHDT and CDR2 YNNKEL (reference sequence). The CDR3 loop spans 15 amino acids. Trimming took 4 bases from V and 2 from J, leaving 13 bases between them. The CDR3 region has the DNA TGTGCCAGCAGCCCCGGGAAGGGAGTCACAGATACGCAGTATTTT. Translating it yields CASSPGKGVTDTQYF.